Sequencing of this T cell receptor (beta chain) was carried out in a study of T cells after yellow fever vaccination. Study-wide results and caveats: Across the CD4 and CD8 compartments, a small share of clonotypes was present in both. A large majority of primary-vaccination clones showed up again after the booster (approximately 95% CD4, 75% to 90% CD8). Peaking on day 5 versus 15, the secondary response was faster but weaker.

It was through 5'RACE template switching that TCR cDNA was made, with a universal primer site and UMIs added. TCRdb re-analysed the 5' RACE reads in MiXCR, keeping a single row per CDR3 protein. The sample records under 500,000 distinct CDR3 sequences, around 20% being singletons. Germline V gives CDR1 SEHNR, CDR2 FQNEAQ (reference sequence). This CDR3 comprises 17 residues. This clonotype has a handful of counts. The antigen is unknown. A junction end diverges from the germline sequence, so it may reflect a read error. The clonotype was recovered from a man between 18 and 35 years old who received the YFV17D yellow fever vaccine. The V call is TRBV7-9, the J call TRBJ2-6; 9 nucleotides agree with TRBD1. Sequenced material: PBMCs, taken before the yellow fever booster vaccination. CDR3 loop: CASSRWGQGKGGNVLTF. In DNA form, the CDR3 reads TGTGCCAGCAGCCGATGGGGACAGGGAAAAGGGGGCAACGTCCTGACTTTC.